The T cell receptor beta chain described here comes from a study of cytomegalovirus exposure and HLA in healthy donors. On this clone: Its antigen is as yet unknown.

Primers for the PCR totalled 60 Vbeta and 13 Jbeta. Authors' processing steps: Unique TCR beta chains totaled 80 million to 100 million in a later count, with around 10 million of them shared. Assay used: immunoSEQ multiplex PCR; TCRdb lists only in-frame clones, some missing. The V and J calls and the clone size are those of that table, but D and trimming were determined from the DNA. The sample table sets out about 87,000 clones. The donors comprised healthy bone marrow donors. Study-level results: Many donors carried some public TCRs, although rarity characterized most TCR sequences. Analyses of presence/absence relied on an assumption of roughly uniform sequencing depth across donors.

Sequencing was done on a sample of PBMCs. The sequence derives from a man in his fifties or sixties in good health and CMV-seropositive.

For the CDR3, the DNA is TGTGCCAGCAGTGCCGGGACTAGCGGGACCTACGAGCAGTACTTC. Translated: CASSAGTSGTYEQYF. The chain combines TRBV6-5 with TRBJ2-7; 13 nucleotides align to TRBD2. Trimming cost V 5 bases and J 2 bases; bases outside gene matches: 3. The CDR3 runs to 15 residues. The V gene's germline CDR1 is MNHEY and CDR2 SVGAGI.